This record covers a single T cell receptor beta chain. Antigen: not known. The source of the sample is a study of T-cell memory formation after mild COVID-19. About the research overall: For the most part, TCR clusters were specific to one donor.

Employing constant-segment primers, 5'RACE generated TCR alpha and TCR beta cDNA libraries bearing sample barcodes and UMIs. MiXCR, run by TCRdb on the 5' RACE reads, gives a single entry per CDR3 protein. The data contain under 300,000 distinct CDR3 sequences, approximately 16% of them seen just once; the ten biggest clones take up around 3.8%. General study points: CD4+ contracting clones lay mainly in CM and EM, CD8+ ones in EMRA.

The TCR sequence derives from a man aged 18 to 30 who had mild COVID-19 (a few samples of this study predate the infection). Cell type and time point are not known. Sequenced: PBMCs or a T cell subset sorted from them (not recorded which).

CDR3 residues: CASSLRRGGTEAFF. The CDR3 bases are TGTGCCAGCAGCCTCCGCCGGGGCGGTACTGAAGCTTTCTTT. The V and J genes are TRBV7-2 and TRBJ1-1, with a tentative D call TRBD1 (5 bases). V was pared by 5 bases and J by 5 bases, with 15 bases between. The CDR3 has 14 amino acids. Germline V gives CDR1 SGHTA, CDR2 FQGNSA.